This is a list of T cell receptor beta chains from one sample in a study of blood T cells in healthy people across ages. TCRdb redid the calling of the 5' RACE reads with MiXCR, one entry per CDR3 protein. The data hold about 780,000 distinct CDR3 sequences, with roughly 25% observed a single time. Another study also made use of these data, one on T cells of mothers and their children.

The sequenced sample consisted of blood. The receptors derive from a boy younger than 18 in good health. CDR3s include the opening cysteine and the closing phenylalanine or tryptophan. A D gene is named only where the DNA matches it firmly. Only some rows state a clone size, as once, few, many or a class for expanded clones.

J: TRBJ2-5
D: TRBD2
size: .
V: TRBV5-1
DNA: TGCGCCAGCAGCCGTCGACTAGCAATTGGAGAGACCCAGTACTTC
CDR3: CASSRRLAIGETQYF

J: TRBJ2-1
D: TRBD2
size: .
V: TRBV7-2
DNA: TGTGCCAGCAGCTTGAGGATTAGCGGGAGACATGAGCAGTTCTTC
CDR3: CASSLRISGRHEQFF

J: TRBJ2-3
D: .
size: .
V: TRBV28
DNA: TGTGCCAGCACTGGTATTTTCACAGATACGCAGTATTTT
CDR3: CASTGIFTDTQYF

J: TRBJ1-2
D: TRBD1
size: few
V: TRBV20-1
DNA: TGCAGTGCTAGTCAAGCAGGGGGCGGTTTTCGCTATGGCTACACCTTC
CDR3: CSASQAGGGFRYGYTF

J: TRBJ2-1
D: TRBD2
size: few
V: TRBV20-1
DNA: TGCAGTGCTCGAACCGGCGGGGGGGCCGCCTACAATGAGCAGTTCTTC
CDR3: CSARTGGGAAYNEQFF

J: TRBJ1-1
D: .
size: few
V: TRBV5-1
DNA: TGCGCCAGCAGGTTTCGGCGGGACACTGAAGCTTTCTTT
CDR3: CASRFRRDTEAFF

J: TRBJ1-1
D: .
size: few
V: TRBV12-3/TRBV12-4
DNA: TGTGCCAGCAGTCCCCAGCAGTTTTCGGAATCTTTCACTGAAGCTTTCTTT
CDR3: CASSPQQFSESFTEAFF

J: TRBJ1-2
D: .
size: few
V: TRBV19
DNA: TGTGCCAGTAGTCCCTCCGGGCAAGGCTACACCTTC
CDR3: CASSPSGQGYTF

J: TRBJ2-3
D: TRBD1
size: few
V: TRBV5-4
DNA: TGTGCCAGCAGCCACAGACAGGGCGGAGATACGCAGTATTTT
CDR3: CASSHRQGGDTQYF

J: TRBJ2-4
D: .
size: .
V: TRBV2
DNA: TGTGCCAGCAGTGGGAGGGGGATGAGGCAATCTTACTTC
CDR3: CASSGRGMRQSYF

J: TRBJ2-7
D: TRBD2
size: few
V: TRBV20-1
DNA: TGCAGTGCTAGAGCTGCGAATGCGGGACTAGCCGACGAGCAGTACTTC
CDR3: CSARAANAGLADEQYF

J: TRBJ1-2
D: TRBD1
size: once
V: TRBV28
DNA: TGTGCCAGCAGTTCCAATAGTTGGGACAGGGGCGCTTATGGCTACACCTTC
CDR3: CASSSNSWDRGAYGYTF

J: TRBJ1-2
D: .
size: few
V: TRBV6-5
DNA: TGTGCCAGCAGTTACGAGTATGGCTACACCTTC
CDR3: CASSYEYGYTF

J: TRBJ1-1
D: TRBD1
size: few
V: TRBV12-3/TRBV12-4
DNA: TGTGCCAGCAGTTTCGGCAGGGGGCGAGAGGCTTTCTTT
CDR3: CASSFGRGREAFF

J: TRBJ2-1
D: .
size: .
V: TRBV29-1
DNA: TGCAGCGTTGAAATACAACAGGCTTACAATGAGCAGTTCTTC
CDR3: CSVEIQQAYNEQFF

J: TRBJ1-5
D: .
size: few
V: TRBV5-6
DNA: TGTGCCAGCAAAGAAGTAAAAGGCCCCCGGGTGACCCAGCATTTT
CDR3: CASKEVKGPRVTQHF

J: TRBJ2-1
D: TRBD2
size: .
V: TRBV5-1
DNA: TGCGCCAGCAGCCCCACAGCGGGGGCCTACAATGAGCAGTTCTTC
CDR3: CASSPTAGAYNEQFF

J: TRBJ1-1
D: TRBD1
size: few
V: TRBV20-1
DNA: TGCAGTGCTAGATCCCCGGGACAGGGGGGCACTGAAGCTTTCTTT
CDR3: CSARSPGQGGTEAFF

J: TRBJ2-3
D: TRBD1
size: few
V: TRBV20-1
DNA: TGCAGTGCTCCCTACGACAGGGGATCAGATACGCAGTATTTT
CDR3: CSAPYDRGSDTQYF

J: TRBJ2-2
D: TRBD2
size: few
V: TRBV7-6
DNA: TGTGCCAGCAGCCCCGGACTAGCGGGGGGAACGAACACCGGGGAGCTGTTTTTT
CDR3: CASSPGLAGGTNTGELFF

J: TRBJ2-7
D: .
size: .
V: TRBV15
DNA: TGTGCCACCAGCAGGGCCAGGGGGGACACCTCCTACGAGCAGTACTTC
CDR3: CATSRARGDTSYEQYF

J: TRBJ2-7
D: TRBD1
size: few
V: TRBV6-1
DNA: TGTGCCAGCGCCACAGGGGAAGCCTACGAGCAGTACTTC
CDR3: CASATGEAYEQYF

J: TRBJ2-1
D: TRBD1
size: .
V: TRBV7-6
DNA: TGTGCCAGCAGCGCCCCCCGGACAGGGTCCTACAATGAGCAGTTCTTC
CDR3: CASSAPRTGSYNEQFF

J: TRBJ2-5
D: .
size: .
V: TRBV12-3/TRBV12-4
DNA: TGTGCCAGCAGTCCCCCATCAGGGGTGGAGACCCAGTACTTC
CDR3: CASSPPSGVETQYF

J: TRBJ1-2
D: .
size: few
V: TRBV9
DNA: TGTGCCAGCAGCGTAGATAATGTAGGGGGCTACACCTTC
CDR3: CASSVDNVGGYTF

J: TRBJ2-7
D: TRBD2
size: .
V: TRBV12-3/TRBV12-4
DNA: TGTGCCAGCAGTCGCTCCGGACTAGCGACCCCCCACGAGCAGTACTTC
CDR3: CASSRSGLATPHEQYF

J: TRBJ2-2
D: .
size: .
V: TRBV29-1
DNA: TGCAGCTCTAGAGGGGGTACCGGGGAGCTGTTTTTT
CDR3: CSSRGGTGELFF

J: TRBJ2-5
D: .
size: .
V: TRBV5-1
DNA: TGCGCCAGCAGTTGGGGGCAGTTTGGGCAGCAAGAGACCCAGTACTTC
CDR3: CASSWGQFGQQETQYF

J: TRBJ2-5
D: TRBD1
size: .
V: TRBV28
DNA: TGTGCCAGCAGTTCGGACAGGGGACGTTGGGAGGCCCAGTACTTC
CDR3: CASSSDRGRWEAQYF